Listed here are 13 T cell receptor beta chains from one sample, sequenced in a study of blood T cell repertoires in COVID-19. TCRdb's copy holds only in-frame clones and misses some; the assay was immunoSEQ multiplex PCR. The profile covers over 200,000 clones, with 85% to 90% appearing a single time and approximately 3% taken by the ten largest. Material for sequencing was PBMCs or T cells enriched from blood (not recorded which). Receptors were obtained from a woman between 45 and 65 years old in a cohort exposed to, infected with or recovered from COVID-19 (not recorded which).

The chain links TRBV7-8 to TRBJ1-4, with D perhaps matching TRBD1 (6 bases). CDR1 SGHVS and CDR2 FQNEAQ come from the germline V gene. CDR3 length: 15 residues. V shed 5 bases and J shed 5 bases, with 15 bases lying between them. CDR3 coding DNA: TGTGCCAGCAGCCCCCAGACAGGCGCGAATGAAAAACTGTTTTTT. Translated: CASSPQTGANEKLFF.

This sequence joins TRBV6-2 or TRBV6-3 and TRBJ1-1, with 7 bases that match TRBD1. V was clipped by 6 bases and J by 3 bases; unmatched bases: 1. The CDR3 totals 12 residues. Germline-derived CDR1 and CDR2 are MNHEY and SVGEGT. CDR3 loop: CASSDRDTEAFF. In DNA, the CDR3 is TGTGCCAGCAGCGACAGGGACACTGAAGCTTTCTTT.

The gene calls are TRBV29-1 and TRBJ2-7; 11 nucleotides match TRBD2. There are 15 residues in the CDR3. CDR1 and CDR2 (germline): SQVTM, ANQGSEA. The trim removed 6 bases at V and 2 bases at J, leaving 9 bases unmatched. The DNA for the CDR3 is TGCAGCGTAAACCTAGCGGGGGGTTCTCCCTACGAGCAGTACTTC. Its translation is CSVNLAGGSPYEQYF.

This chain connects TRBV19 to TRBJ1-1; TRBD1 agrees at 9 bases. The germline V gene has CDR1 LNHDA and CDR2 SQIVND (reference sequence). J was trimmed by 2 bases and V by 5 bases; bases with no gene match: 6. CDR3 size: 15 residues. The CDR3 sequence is CASSPNRGPNTEAFF. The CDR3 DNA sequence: TGTGCCAGTAGTCCCAACAGGGGGCCTAACACTGAAGCTTTCTTT.

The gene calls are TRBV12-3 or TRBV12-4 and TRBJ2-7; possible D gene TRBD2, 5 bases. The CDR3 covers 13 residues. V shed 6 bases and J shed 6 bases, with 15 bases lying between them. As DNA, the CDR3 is TGTGCCAGCAGCAAGACTAATGCCGGCGAGCAGTACTTC. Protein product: CASSKTNAGEQYF.

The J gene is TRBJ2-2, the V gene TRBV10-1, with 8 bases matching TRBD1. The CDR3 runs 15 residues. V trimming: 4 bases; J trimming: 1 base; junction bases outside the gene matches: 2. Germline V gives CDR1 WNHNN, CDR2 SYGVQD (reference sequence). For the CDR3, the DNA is TGCGCCAGCAGTGGGGGACAGGAGAACACCGGGGAGCTGTTTTTT. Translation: CASSGGQENTGELFF.

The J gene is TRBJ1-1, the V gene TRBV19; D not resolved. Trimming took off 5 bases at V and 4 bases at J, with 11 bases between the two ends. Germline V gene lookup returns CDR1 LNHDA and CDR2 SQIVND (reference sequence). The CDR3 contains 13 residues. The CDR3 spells CASSSWEATEAFF. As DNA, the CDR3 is TGTGCCAGTAGTTCGTGGGAGGCCACTGAAGCTTTCTTT.

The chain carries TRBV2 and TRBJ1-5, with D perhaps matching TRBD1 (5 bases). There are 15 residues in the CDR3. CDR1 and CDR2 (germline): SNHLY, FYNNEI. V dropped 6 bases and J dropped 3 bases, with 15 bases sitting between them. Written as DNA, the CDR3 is TGTGCCAGCAGGCGCGGGAGACAGTCCAATCAGCCCCAGCATTTT. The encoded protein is CASRRGRQSNQPQHF.

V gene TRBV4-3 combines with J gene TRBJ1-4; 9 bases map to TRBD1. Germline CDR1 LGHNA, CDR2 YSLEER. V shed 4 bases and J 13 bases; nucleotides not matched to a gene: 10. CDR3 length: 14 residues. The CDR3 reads CASSLSGTGSRLFF. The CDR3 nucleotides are TGCGCCAGCAGCCTCTCCGGGACAGGGAGTAGACTGTTTTTT.

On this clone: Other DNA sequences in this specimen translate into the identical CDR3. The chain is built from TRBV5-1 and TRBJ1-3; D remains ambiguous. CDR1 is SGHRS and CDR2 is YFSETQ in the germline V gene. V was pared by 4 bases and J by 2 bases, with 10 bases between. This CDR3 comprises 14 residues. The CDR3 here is CASSLVGAGNTIYF. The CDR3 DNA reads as TGCGCCAGCAGCCTGGTGGGAGCTGGAAACACCATATATTTT.

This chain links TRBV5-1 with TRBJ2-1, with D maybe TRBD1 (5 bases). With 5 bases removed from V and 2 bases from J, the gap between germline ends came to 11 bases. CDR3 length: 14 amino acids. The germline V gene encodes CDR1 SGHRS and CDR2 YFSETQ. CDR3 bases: TGCGCCAGCAGTCCGACAGCCACCTACAATGAGCAGTTCTTC. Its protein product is CASSPTATYNEQFF.

The CDR3 region has the DNA TGTGCCAGCAGCTTAGGTGGCAGGGAAAGTCCTGAAGCTTTCTTT. Translated: CASSLGGRESPEAFF. The rearrangement uses TRBV7-2 and TRBJ1-1; a weak D match, TRBD1 (5 bases). Germline lookup yields CDR1 SGHTA and CDR2 FQGNSA. The CDR3 has 15 amino acids. Trimming removed 1 base from V and 6 bases from J, with 15 bases in between.

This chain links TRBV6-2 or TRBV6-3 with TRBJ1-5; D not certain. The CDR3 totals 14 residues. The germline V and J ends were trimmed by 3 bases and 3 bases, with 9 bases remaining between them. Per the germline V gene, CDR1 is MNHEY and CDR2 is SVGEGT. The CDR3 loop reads CASSYYRYNQPQHF. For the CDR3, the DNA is TGTGCCAGCAGTTATTACAGATACAATCAGCCCCAGCATTTT.